The clone carrying this TCR beta chain was counted between two and nine times. The data were obtained in a study of shared clonotypes between healthy human individuals. Clones were read by immunoSEQ multiplex PCR, and TCRdb kept only the in-frame ones, dropping some. Here the sample spans 2 million to 2.5 million clones, almost 96% being singletons. The CDR3 consists of 17 residues. Germline-derived CDR1 and CDR2 are MDHEN and SYDVKM. Trimming at V came to 3 bases and at J to 10 bases, leaving 11 bases not matched to a gene. The sequence was collected from a man younger than 30 in good health. The gene calls are TRBV28 and TRBJ1-6; 11 bases agree with TRBD1. Sequenced input: naive CD4+ T cells sorted from blood. Subset in this sample: CD45RA+ positively selected. The CDR3 nucleotides are TGTGCCAGCAGTTTTCACAATGGACAGGGGGCCCTATCACCCCTCCACTTT. Protein: CASSFHNGQGALSPLHF.